What follows is one T cell receptor beta chain and its context. The PCR employed 60 Vbeta primers together with 13 Jbeta primers. Some clones are missing from TCRdb's copy, which holds only in-frame ones; the method was immunoSEQ multiplex PCR. The repertoire holds 110,000 to 150,000 clones, 60% to 80% seen once, with roughly 3.7% in the top ten. These data originate in a study of cytomegalovirus exposure and HLA in healthy donors. The sample comprised PBMCs. This sequence originates from a male donor in good health and CMV-seronegative.

The CDR3 is CASSLVRTSGASYEQYF. The CDR3 bases are TGTGCCAGCAGCTTAGTGCGGACTAGCGGGGCCTCCTACGAGCAGTACTTC. V is TRBV7-2 and J is TRBJ2-7, with 12 bases fitting TRBD2. This CDR3 is built from 17 residues. Germline loops: CDR1 SGHTA, CDR2 FQGNSA. V was pared by 1 base and J by 0 bases, with 4 bases of the junction left unmatched.